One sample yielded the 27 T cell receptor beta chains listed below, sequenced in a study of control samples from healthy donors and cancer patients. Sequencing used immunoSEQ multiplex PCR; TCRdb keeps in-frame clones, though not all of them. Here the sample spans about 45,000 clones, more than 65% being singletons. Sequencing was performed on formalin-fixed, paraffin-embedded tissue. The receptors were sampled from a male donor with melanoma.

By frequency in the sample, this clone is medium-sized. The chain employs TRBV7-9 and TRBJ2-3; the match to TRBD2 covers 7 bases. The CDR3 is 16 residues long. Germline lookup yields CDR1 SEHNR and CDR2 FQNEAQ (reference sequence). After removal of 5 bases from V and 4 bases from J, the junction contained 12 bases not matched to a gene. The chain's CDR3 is CASSLLAGTGADTQYF. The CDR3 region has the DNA TGTGCCAGCAGCCTCTTAGCGGGCACGGGGGCAGATACGCAGTATTTT.

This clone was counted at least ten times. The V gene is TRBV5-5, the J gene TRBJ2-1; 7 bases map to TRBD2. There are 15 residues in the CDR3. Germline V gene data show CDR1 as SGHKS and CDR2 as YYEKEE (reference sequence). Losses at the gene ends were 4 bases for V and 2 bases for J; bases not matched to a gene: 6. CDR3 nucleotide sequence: TGTGCCAGCAGCCCCGGACTAGGGACCTACAATGAGCAGTTCTTC. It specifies CASSPGLGTYNEQFF.

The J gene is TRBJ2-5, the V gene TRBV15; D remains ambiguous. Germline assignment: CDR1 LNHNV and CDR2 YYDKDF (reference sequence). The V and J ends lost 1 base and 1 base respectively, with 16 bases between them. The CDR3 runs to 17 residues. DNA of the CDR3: TGTGCCACCAGCAGAGGATCTTCCAGGAGCTTCCAAGAGACCCAGTACTTC. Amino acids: CATSRGSSRSFQETQYF.

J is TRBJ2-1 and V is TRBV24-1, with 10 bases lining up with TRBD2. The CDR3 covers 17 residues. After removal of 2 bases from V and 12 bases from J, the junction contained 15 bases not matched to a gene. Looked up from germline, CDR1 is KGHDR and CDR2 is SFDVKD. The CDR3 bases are TGTGCCACCAGTGATTCCCTCAAGGGGCTAGCGGGAGTTAGGCAGTTCTTC. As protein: CATSDSLKGLAGVRQFF.

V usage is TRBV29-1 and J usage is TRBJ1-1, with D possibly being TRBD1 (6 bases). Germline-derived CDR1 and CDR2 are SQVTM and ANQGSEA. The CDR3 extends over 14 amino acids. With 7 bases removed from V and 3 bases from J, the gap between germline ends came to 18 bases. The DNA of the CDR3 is TGCAGCGCCGGGCTGGGGGCCGGGGACACTGAAGCTTTCTTT. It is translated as CSAGLGAGDTEAFF.

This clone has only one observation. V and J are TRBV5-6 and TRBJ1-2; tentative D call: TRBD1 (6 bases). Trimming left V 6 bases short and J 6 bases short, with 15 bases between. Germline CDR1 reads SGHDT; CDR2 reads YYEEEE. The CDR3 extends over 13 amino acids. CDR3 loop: CASTAGAVNGYTF. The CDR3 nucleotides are TGTGCCAGCACAGCAGGGGCAGTAAATGGCTACACCTTC.

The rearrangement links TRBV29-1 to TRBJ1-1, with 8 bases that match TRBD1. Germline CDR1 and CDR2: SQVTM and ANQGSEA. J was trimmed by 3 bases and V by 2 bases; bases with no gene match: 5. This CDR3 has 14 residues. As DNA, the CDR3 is TGCAGCGTTGAAAGGCAGGGGGCGGACACTGAAGCTTTCTTT. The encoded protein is CSVERQGADTEAFF.

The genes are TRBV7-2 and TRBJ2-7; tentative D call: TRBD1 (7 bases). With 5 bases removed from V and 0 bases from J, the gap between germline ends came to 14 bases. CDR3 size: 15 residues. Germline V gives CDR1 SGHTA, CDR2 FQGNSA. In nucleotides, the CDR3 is TGTGCCAGCAGCCCAGGGGGGAAACCCTCCTACGAGCAGTACTTC. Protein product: CASSPGGKPSYEQYF.

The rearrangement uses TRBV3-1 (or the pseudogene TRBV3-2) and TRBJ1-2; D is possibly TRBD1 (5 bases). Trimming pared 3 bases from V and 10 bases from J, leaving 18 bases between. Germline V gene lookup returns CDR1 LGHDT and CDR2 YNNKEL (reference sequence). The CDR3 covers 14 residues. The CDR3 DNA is TGTGCCAGCAGCCACCAGGGACGCCGGTTAGACTACACCTTC. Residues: CASSHQGRRLDYTF.

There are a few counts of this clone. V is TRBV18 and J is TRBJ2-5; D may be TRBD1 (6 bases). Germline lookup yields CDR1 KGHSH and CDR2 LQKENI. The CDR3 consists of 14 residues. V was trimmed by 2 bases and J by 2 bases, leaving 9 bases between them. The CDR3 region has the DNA TGTGCCAGCTCACCAACCCAGGGGCAAGAGACCCAGTACTTC. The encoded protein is CASSPTQGQETQYF.

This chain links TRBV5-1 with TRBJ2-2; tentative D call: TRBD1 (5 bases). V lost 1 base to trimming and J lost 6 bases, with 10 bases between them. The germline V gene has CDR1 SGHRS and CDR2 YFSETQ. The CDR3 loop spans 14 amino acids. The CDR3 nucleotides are TGCGCCAGCAGCTTGAGGGGTGACGCCGGGGAGCTGTTTTTT. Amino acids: CASSLRGDAGELFF.

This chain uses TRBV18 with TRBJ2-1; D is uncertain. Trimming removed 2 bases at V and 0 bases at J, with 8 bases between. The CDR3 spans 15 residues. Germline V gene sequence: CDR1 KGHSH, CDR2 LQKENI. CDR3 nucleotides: TGTGCCAGCTCACCAGGGGTAGACTCCTACAATGAGCAGTTCTTC. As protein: CASSPGVDSYNEQFF.

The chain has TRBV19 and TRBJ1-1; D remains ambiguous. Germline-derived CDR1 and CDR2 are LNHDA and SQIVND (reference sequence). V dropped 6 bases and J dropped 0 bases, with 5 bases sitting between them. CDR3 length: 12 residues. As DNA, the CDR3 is TGTGCCAGTAGGCGAATGAACACTGAAGCTTTCTTT. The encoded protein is CASRRMNTEAFF.

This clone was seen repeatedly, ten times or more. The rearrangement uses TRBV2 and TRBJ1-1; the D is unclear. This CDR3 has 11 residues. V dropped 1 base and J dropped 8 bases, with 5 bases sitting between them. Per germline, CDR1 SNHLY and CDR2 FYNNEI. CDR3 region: CASSEGGEAFF. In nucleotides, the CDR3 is TGTGCCAGCAGTGAAGGGGGAGAAGCTTTCTTT.

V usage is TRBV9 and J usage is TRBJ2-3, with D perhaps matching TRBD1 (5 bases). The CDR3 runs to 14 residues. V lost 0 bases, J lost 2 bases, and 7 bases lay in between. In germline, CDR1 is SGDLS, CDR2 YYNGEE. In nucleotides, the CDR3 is TGTGCCAGCAGCGTAGTGGACACCACAGATACGCAGTATTTT. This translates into CASSVVDTTDTQYF.

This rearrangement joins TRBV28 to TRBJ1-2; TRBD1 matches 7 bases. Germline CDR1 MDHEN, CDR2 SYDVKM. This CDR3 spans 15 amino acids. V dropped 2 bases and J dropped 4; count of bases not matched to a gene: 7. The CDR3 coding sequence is TGTGCCAGCAGTTTACCTCCGGGACAGAGCTATGGCTACACCTTC. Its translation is CASSLPPGQSYGYTF.

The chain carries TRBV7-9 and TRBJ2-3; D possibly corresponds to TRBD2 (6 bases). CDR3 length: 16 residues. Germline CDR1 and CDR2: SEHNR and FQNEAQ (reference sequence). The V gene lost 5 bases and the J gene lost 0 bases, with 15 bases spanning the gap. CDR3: CASSPVGRGSTDTQYF. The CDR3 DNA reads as TGTGCCAGCAGCCCAGTCGGGAGAGGGAGCACAGATACGCAGTATTTT.

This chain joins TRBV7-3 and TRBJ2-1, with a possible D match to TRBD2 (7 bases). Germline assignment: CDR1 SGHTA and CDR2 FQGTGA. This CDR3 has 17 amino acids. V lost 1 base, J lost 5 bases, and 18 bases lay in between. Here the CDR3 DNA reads TGTGCCAGCAGCTTAAACCCCCTAGGGGGGGGAAACAATGAGCAGTTCTTC. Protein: CASSLNPLGGGNNEQFF.

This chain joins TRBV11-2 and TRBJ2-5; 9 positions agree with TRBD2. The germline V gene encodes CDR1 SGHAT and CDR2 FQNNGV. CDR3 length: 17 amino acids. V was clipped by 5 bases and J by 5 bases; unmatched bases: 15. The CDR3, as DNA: TGTGCCAGCAGCCTCCCTGGCGGGGGGGAGTTAGGGGAGACCCAGTACTTC. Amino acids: CASSLPGGGELGETQYF.

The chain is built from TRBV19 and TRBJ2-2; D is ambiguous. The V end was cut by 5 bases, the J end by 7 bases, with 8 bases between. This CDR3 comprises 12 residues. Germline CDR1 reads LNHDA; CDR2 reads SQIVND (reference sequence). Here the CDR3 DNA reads TGTGCCAGTAGTCCTCATTTCGGGGAGCTGTTTTTT. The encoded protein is CASSPHFGELFF.

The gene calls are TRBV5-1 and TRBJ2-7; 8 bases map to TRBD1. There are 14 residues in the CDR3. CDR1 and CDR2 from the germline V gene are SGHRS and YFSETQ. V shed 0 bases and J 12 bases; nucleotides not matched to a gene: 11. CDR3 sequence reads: CASSLVGQGEDLYF. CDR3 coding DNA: TGCGCCAGCAGCTTGGTCGGACAGGGTGAGGATCTGTACTTC.

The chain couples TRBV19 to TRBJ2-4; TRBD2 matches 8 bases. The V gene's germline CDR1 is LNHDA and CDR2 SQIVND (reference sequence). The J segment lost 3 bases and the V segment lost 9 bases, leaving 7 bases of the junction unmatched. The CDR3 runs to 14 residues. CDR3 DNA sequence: TGTGCCAGCACGCCAGCGGGAGTCAAAAACATTCAGTACTTC. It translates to CASTPAGVKNIQYF. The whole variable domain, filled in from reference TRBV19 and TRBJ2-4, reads DGGITQSPKYLFRKEGQNVTLSCEQNLNHDAMYWYRQDPGQGLRLIYYSQIVNDFQKGDIAEGYSVSREKKESFPLTVTSAQKNPTAFYLCASTPAGVKNIQYFGAGTRLSVL.

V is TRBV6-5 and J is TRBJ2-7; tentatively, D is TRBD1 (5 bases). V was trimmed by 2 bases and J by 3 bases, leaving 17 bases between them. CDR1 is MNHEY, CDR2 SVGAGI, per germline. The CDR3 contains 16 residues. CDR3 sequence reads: CASSYMGPAQNYEQYF. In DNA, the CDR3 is TGTGCCAGCAGTTACATGGGGCCTGCGCAAAACTACGAGCAGTACTTC.

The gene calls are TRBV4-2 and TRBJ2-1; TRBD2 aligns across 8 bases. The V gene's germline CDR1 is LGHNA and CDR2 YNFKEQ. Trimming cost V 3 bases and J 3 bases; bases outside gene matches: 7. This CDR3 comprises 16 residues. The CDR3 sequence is CASSQAAGADYNEQFF. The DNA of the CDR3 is TGTGCCAGCAGCCAGGCAGCGGGAGCAGACTACAATGAGCAGTTCTTC.

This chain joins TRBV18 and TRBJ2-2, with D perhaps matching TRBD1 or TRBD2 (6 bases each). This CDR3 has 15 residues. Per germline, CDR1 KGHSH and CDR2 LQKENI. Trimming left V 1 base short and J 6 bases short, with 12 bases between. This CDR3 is CASSPREGGSGELFF. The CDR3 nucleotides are TGTGCCAGCTCACCACGAGAGGGGGGCTCCGGGGAGCTGTTTTTT.

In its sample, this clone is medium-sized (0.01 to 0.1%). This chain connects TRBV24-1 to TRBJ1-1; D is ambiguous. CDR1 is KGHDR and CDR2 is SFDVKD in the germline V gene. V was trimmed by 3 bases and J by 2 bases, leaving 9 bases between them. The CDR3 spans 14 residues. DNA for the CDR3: TGTGCCACCAGTGATGGGAGGGAAAACACTGAAGCTTTCTTT. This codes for CATSDGRENTEAFF.

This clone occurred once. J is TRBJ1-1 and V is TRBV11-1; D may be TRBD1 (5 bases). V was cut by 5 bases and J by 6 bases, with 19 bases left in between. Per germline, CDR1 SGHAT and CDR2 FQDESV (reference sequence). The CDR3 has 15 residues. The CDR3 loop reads CASSLLRGRIAEAFF. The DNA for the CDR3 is TGTGCCAGCAGCCTTCTCCGGGGCCGAATCGCTGAAGCTTTCTTT.